This is a list of T cell receptor beta chains from one sample in a study of cytomegalovirus exposure and HLA in healthy donors. Data came from immunoSEQ multiplex PCR; TCRdb stores just in-frame clones and leaves some out. The repertoire consists of approximately 140,000 clones, with 75% to 80% occurring once and the leading ten covering around 3.6%. The sequenced material came from PBMCs. The origin of the receptors is a man between 18 and 35 years old in good health and CMV-seronegative. CDR3s include the opening cysteine and the closing phenylalanine or tryptophan. The D gene is left open where the match is weak. Size is stated for part of the rows, as once, few or many counts, or as a class when the clone is expanded.

clone_size j_call d_call v_call cdr3_nt cdr3_aa
once TRBJ1-5 TRBD1 TRBV19 TGTGCCAGTAGTATGAACAGGGGAAACCAGCCCCAGCATTTT CASSMNRGNQPQHF
. TRBJ1-1 . TRBV4-1 TGCGCCAGCAGCCAAGGAGAGGGTTCGGCTTTCTTT CASSQGEGSAFF
. TRBJ2-7 TRBD1 TRBV11-3 TGTGCCAGCAGCTTAGCCGGGACAGAGTACCGGTGGGGCGAGCAGTACTTC CASSLAGTEYRWGEQYF
few TRBJ2-3 TRBD2 TRBV2 TGTGCCAGCAGTGCTCTAGCGGGGGGGCTTAGCACAGATACGCAGTATTTT CASSALAGGLSTDTQYF
. TRBJ2-5 TRBD1 TRBV5-4 TGTGCCAGCAGCCGAGGGGGCGCCCGGGAGACCCAGTACTTC CASSRGGARETQYF
. TRBJ2-3 . TRBV27 TGTGCCAGCAGCCGGATGGGCCTCTTAGGAGGGGCAGATACGCAGTATTTT CASSRMGLLGGADTQYF
few TRBJ1-2 TRBD1 TRBV5-6 TGTGCCAGCAGCTTGTGGGTGGACCGGGACAGGGTCAGTTATGGCTACACCTTC CASSLWVDRDRVSYGYTF
. TRBJ2-7 TRBD2 TRBV6-6 TGTGCCAGCAGCCTGACTAGCGGTGGCGGCGAGCAGTACTTC CASSLTSGGGEQYF
. TRBJ1-1 . TRBV19 TGTGCCAGTATAGACAGCTACACTGAAGCTTTCTTT CASIDSYTEAFF
few TRBJ1-2 . TRBV5-6 TGTGCCAGCAGCTGGGCCCTAGGGGGGGTCTATGGCTACACCTTC CASSWALGGVYGYTF
once TRBJ2-2 . TRBV27 TGTGCCAGCAGTTTCGACGGAGACACCGGGGAGCTGTTTTTT CASSFDGDTGELFF
. TRBJ1-4 . TRBV15 TGTGCCACCAGCAGAGGAGCGGTCCCCAATGAAAAACTGTTTTTT CATSRGAVPNEKLFF
. TRBJ2-7 TRBD2 TRBV2 TGTGCCAGCAGGAAGACTAGCGGAAGGTTGGGGGTCCGCCCCGAGCAGTACTTC CASRKTSGRLGVRPEQYF
. TRBJ1-4 TRBD1 TRBV13 TGTGCCAGCAGCTTTTGGACAGGCGCAACTAATGAAAAACTGTTTTTT CASSFWTGATNEKLFF
. TRBJ2-7 TRBD1 TRBV27 TGTGCCAGCAGTTTAAGGGACAGGGCCTACGAGCAGTACTTC CASSLRDRAYEQYF
. TRBJ1-4 TRBD1 TRBV27 TGTGCCAGCAGTTCCGGCTACGGGGACAGATTTGAAAAACTGTTTTTT CASSSGYGDRFEKLFF